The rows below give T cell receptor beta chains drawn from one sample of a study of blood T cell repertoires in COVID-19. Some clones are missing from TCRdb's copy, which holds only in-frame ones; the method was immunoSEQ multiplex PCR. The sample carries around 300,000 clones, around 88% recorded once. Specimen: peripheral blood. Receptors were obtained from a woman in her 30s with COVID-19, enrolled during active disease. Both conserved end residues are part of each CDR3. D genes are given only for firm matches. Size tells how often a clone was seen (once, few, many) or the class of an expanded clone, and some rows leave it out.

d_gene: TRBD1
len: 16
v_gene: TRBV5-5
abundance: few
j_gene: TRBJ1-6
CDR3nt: TGTGCCAGCAGCTTAGGGACGGACAGGGCGAATTCACCCCTCCACTTT
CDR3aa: CASSLGTDRANSPLHF

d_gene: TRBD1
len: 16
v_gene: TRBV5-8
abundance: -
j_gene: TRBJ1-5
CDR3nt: TGTGCCAGCAGGAGTAGGAGACAGGGTTCTGGGCAGCCCCAGCATTTT
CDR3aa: CASRSRRQGSGQPQHF

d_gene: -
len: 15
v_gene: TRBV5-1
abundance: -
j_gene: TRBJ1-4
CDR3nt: TGCGCCAGCAGCTTGGGGACTGCAACTAATGAAAAACTGTTTTTT
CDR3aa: CASSLGTATNEKLFF

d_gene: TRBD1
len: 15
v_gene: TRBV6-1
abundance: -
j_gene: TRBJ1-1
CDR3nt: TGTGCCAGCAGTGAAGCGCACAGGGGGCGGGCTGAAGCTTTCTTT
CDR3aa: CASSEAHRGRAEAFF

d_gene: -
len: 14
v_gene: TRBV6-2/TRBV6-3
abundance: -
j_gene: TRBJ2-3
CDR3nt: TGTGCCAGCAGCCTAGGGGTTCGCACAGATACGCAGTATTTT
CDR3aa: CASSLGVRTDTQYF

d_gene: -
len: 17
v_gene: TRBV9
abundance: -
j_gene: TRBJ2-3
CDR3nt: TGTGCCAGCAGCGTAAGAGGACTCATTTCTAGCACAGATACGCAGTATTTT
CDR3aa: CASSVRGLISSTDTQYF

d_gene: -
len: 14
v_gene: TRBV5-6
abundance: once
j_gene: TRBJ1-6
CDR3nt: TGTGCCAGCAGCCGGTTGGGCTGGAATTCACCCCTCCACTTT
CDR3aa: CASSRLGWNSPLHF

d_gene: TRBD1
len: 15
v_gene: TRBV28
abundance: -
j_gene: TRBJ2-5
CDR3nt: TGTGCCAGCAGTGAACCCGGGACAGGGCAAGAGACCCAGTACTTC
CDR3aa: CASSEPGTGQETQYF

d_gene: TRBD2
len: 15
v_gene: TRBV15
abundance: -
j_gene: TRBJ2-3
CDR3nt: TGTGCCACCAGCAGAGGACTAGCCGGTGCAGATACGCAGTATTTT
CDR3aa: CATSRGLAGADTQYF

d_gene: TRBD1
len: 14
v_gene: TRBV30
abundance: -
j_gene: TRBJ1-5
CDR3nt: TGTGCCTGCGAGACAGGGGGTGGCAATCAGCCCCAGCATTTT
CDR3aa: CACETGGGNQPQHF

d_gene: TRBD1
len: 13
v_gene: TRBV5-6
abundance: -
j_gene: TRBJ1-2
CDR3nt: TGTGCCAGCAGCTTTACCGGACAGGGAACCTACACCTTC
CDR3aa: CASSFTGQGTYTF

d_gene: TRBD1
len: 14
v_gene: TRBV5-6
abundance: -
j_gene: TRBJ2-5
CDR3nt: TGTGCCAGCAGCTTGGGGGGACAGCAAGAGACCCAGTACTTC
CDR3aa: CASSLGGQQETQYF

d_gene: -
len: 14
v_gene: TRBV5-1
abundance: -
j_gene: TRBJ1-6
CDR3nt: TGCGCCAGCAGCTTCGACAGCCCCAATTCACCCCTCCACTTT
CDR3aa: CASSFDSPNSPLHF

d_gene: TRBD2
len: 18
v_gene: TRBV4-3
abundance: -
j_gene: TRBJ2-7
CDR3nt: TGCGCCAGCAGCCAAGTCTTTAGCGGGGGCCCCCTCTCCTACGAGCAGTACTTC
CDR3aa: CASSQVFSGGPLSYEQYF

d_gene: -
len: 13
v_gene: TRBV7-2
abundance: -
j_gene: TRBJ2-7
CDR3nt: TGTGCCAGCAGCTTCGGGGGTGGTGACGAGCAGTACTTC
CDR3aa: CASSFGGGDEQYF

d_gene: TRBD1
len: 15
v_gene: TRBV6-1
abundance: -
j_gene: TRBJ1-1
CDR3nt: TGTGCCAGCAGTGACCTCGGACAGGCGAACACTGAAGCTTTCTTT
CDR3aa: CASSDLGQANTEAFF

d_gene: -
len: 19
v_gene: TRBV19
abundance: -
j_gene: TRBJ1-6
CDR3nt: TGTGCCAGTAGCCTGGACAGCCGAATTGCATACTCCTATAATTCACCCCTCCACTTT
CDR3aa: CASSLDSRIAYSYNSPLHF

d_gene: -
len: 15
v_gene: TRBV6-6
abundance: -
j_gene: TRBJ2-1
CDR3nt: TGTGCCAGCAGCCGAAGCGGAGTCCCCTACAATGAGCAGTTCTTC
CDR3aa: CASSRSGVPYNEQFF

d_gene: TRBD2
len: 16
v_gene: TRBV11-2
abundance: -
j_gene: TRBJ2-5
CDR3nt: TGTGCCAGCAGCTTAGCGGTCGGGACTACCCAAGAGACCCAGTACTTC
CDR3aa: CASSLAVGTTQETQYF

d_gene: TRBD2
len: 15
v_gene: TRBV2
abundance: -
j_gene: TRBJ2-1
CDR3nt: TGTGCCAGCAGTGAACGGCGGGGGGGCCTCAATGAGCAGTTCTTC
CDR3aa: CASSERRGGLNEQFF

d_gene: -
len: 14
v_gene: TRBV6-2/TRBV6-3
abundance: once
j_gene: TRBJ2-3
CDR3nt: TGTGCCAGCAGTTACACAGGGAAGGCAGATACGCAGTATTTT
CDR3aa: CASSYTGKADTQYF

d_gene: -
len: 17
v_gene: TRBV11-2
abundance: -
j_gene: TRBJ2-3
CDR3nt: TGTGCCAGCAGCCCACCCAGAATTAGCCCATTCACAGATACGCAGTATTTT
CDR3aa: CASSPPRISPFTDTQYF

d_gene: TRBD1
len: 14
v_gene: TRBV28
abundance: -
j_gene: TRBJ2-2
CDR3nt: TGTGCCAGTGTCACAGGGGAGCACACCGGGGAGCTGTTTTTT
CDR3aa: CASVTGEHTGELFF

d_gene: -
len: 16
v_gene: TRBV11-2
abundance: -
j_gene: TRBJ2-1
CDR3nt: TGTGCCAGCAGCTTAGAAGAGCGGACTTTCCGCGATGAGCAGTTCTTC
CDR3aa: CASSLEERTFRDEQFF